Following are 13 T cell receptor beta chains from one sample sequenced in a study of control samples from healthy donors and cancer patients (dated by TCRdb to 2018 to 2020). The library was generated by the immunoSEQ multiplex PCR assay. This is the immuneACCESS table as TCRdb keeps it, with only in-frame sequences that have V and J called. A part of the clones is gone; compared with another copy, unresolved V genes explain less than half, and the rest is unexplained. The sample profile shows about 170,000 clones; about 91% of them were found once. Together, the top ten hold 4% to 6% of the sample. Sequenced material: blood. The receptors were gathered from a woman aged 30 to 39 in good health.

This rearrangement joins TRBV19 to TRBJ1-5; a weak D match, TRBD1 (5 bases). Germline CDR1 and CDR2: LNHDA and SQIVND (reference sequence). This CDR3 region has 15 residues. V shed 1 base and J shed 2 bases, with 9 bases lying between them. The CDR3 DNA follows: TGTGCCAGTAGTATAGCAGGGATGGGCAATCAGCCCCAGCATTTT. Protein sequence: CASSIAGMGNQPQHF.

This clone was seen only a few times. V gene TRBV9 combines with J gene TRBJ2-1; D is possibly TRBD1 or TRBD2 (5 bases each). V lost 0 bases, J lost 10 bases, and 17 bases lay in between. This CDR3 has 15 residues. From germline, CDR1 is SGDLS and CDR2 YYNGEE. Written as DNA, the CDR3 is TGTGCCAGCAGCGTAGCTGGGACCCGTTCCAGGGAGCAGTTCTTC. This gives the protein CASSVAGTRSREQFF.

The chain couples TRBV18 to TRBJ2-1; D not certain. Trimming took off 8 bases at V and 3 bases at J, with 14 bases between the two ends. Germline loops: CDR1 KGHSH, CDR2 LQKENI. CDR3 length: 14 residues. CDR3 region: CASELQDIYNEQFF. The CDR3 nucleotides are TGTGCCAGCGAACTCCAGGATATCTACAATGAGCAGTTCTTC.

V gene TRBV5-4 combines with J gene TRBJ2-7, with 7 bases matching TRBD1. CDR1 is SGHNT, CDR2 YYREEE, per germline (reference sequence). The CDR3 has 15 amino acids. Trimming at V came to 4 bases and at J to 3 bases, leaving 10 bases not matched to a gene. CDR3: CASSIQGRQGYEQYV. In DNA, the CDR3 is TGTGCCAGCAGCATCCAGGGAAGACAGGGCTACGAGCAGTACGTC.

This clone occurred once. This chain uses TRBV19 with TRBJ1-1; D gene unclear. V shed 0 bases and J shed 4 bases, with 9 bases lying between them. CDR3 length: 14 residues. CDR1 LNHDA and CDR2 SQIVND come from the germline V gene (reference sequence). CDR3 sequence (DNA): TGTGCCAGTAGTATAGACCTGCGGGGCACTGAAGCTTTCTTT. It is translated as CASSIDLRGTEAFF.

CDR3 sequence reads: CASSLPGQGRTEAFF. The DNA of the CDR3 is TGTGCCAGCAGCTTACCGGGACAGGGGAGAACTGAAGCTTTCTTT. The gene calls are TRBV7-9 and TRBJ1-1, with TRBD1 matching over 10 bases. Germline values: CDR1 SEHNR, CDR2 FQNEAQ (reference sequence). The J segment lost 5 bases and the V segment lost 2 bases, leaving 5 bases of the junction unmatched. The CDR3 contains 15 residues.

V is TRBV6-1 and J is TRBJ1-6; D ambiguous. V lost 3 bases to trimming and J lost 0 bases, with 6 bases between them. The CDR3 has 15 residues. Germline values: CDR1 MNHNS, CDR2 SASEGT. CDR3 coding DNA: TGTGCCAGCAGTGACATGGGCTCCTATAATTCACCCCTCCACTTT. Translation gives CASSDMGSYNSPLHF.

The chain links TRBV24-1 to TRBJ2-3, with a tentative D call TRBD2 (6 bases). Germline assignment: CDR1 KGHDR and CDR2 SFDVKD. The CDR3 contains 16 residues. V lost 5 bases to trimming and J lost 2 bases, with 16 bases between them. The CDR3 is CATSGGGTANTDTQYF. DNA for the CDR3: TGTGCCACCAGTGGGGGAGGAACAGCCAACACAGATACGCAGTATTTT.

The rearrangement joins TRBV18 to TRBJ1-1; D gene uncertain. Germline V gene lookup returns CDR1 KGHSH and CDR2 LQKENI. V shed 2 bases and J shed 1 base, with 5 bases lying between them. This CDR3 is built from 13 residues. This chain's CDR3 is CASSPNQNTEAFF. DNA for the CDR3: TGTGCCAGCTCACCAAATCAGAACACTGAAGCTTTCTTT.

The V call is TRBV27, the J call TRBJ2-3; D may match TRBD1 or TRBD2 (6 bases each). The V end was cut by 4 bases, the J end by 2 bases, with 19 bases between. Germline CDR1 and CDR2: MNHEY and SMNVEV (reference sequence). The CDR3 extends over 17 amino acids. The CDR3 coding sequence is TGTGCCAGCAGTTCCCAGGCCCGAACGGGGGCCACAGATACGCAGTATTTT. Translated, it gives CASSSQARTGATDTQYF.

Only one count was recorded for this clone. This sequence joins TRBV5-1 and TRBJ1-1; D remains unclear. CDR3 size: 13 residues. Trimming stripped 0 bases from V and 4 bases from J, with 7 bases between. Germline CDR1 and CDR2: SGHRS and YFSETQ. The chain's CDR3 is CASSLAQATEAFF. CDR3 DNA sequence: TGCGCCAGCAGCTTGGCCCAGGCCACTGAAGCTTTCTTT.

The V call is TRBV19, the J call TRBJ1-4; D gene ambiguous. Trimming took off 7 bases at V and 6 bases at J, with 24 bases between the two ends. CDR3 length equals 17 residues. Germline CDR1 is LNHDA and CDR2 is SQIVND (reference sequence). Here the CDR3 DNA reads TGTGCCAGTAACCCTTCTGGCGGCGGGTCTATTGATGAAAAACTGTTTTTT. Translating it yields CASNPSGGGSIDEKLFF.

The chain combines TRBV6-4 with TRBJ2-1; TRBD1 is a possible D gene (6 bases). V lost 4 bases to trimming and J lost 9 bases, with 13 bases between them. Germline V CDR1 and CDR2: MRHNA, SNTAGT. The CDR3 has 13 residues. The CDR3: CASSGQVEGEQFF. CDR3 sequence (DNA): TGTGCCAGCAGTGGACAGGTAGAAGGTGAGCAGTTCTTC.